This T cell receptor beta chain was identified in a study of T cells in Graves' hyperthyroidism and ophthalmopathy (dated by TCRdb to the late 2010s). Regarding the research as a whole: Peripheral blood samples were taken at the time of initial diagnosis, prior to any treatment. To identify TCR V-J signatures that set the groups apart, the researchers used a discovery cohort of 95 to 100 patients, made up of around 40 with Graves' ophthalmopathy and 55 to 65 with stable Graves' hyperthyroidism. Prospective prediction of ophthalmopathy was tested in an independent validation cohort consisting of some 18 hyperthyroidism patients and 15 or so patients who later progressed to ophthalmopathy. The 75 to 100 discovery patients were randomly split 7:3 into training and test sets. In about 6 Graves' hyperthyroidism patients, the study also compared T-cell repertoires from thyroid tissue with T-cell repertoires from blood. After blood sampling, hyperthyroidism patients were treated with methimazole at a starting dose of 30 mg daily, and ophthalmopathy patients were treated with high-dose intravenous methylprednisolone. The paper describes TCR Vbeta CDR3 sequencing of 135 peripheral blood samples, made up of 43 ophthalmopathy patients, over 70 hyperthyroidism patients and around 17 progressor patients. On the study overall, not on this receptor specifically: In validation, the model predicted progression to ophthalmopathy with about 71% sensitivity and 72% to 75% specificity, a median of 6.5 months before onset. No statistical method was used to set the sample size in advance, and investigators knew the group allocation. Blood samples also contained most of the expanded thyroid clonotypes (frequency above 0.001), which suggests that blood repertoires may reflect thyroid immune responses. Ophthalmopathy was separated from stable hyperthyroidism by a 13 V-J signature model, with over 85% sensitivity and about 84% specificity obtained in cross-validation and 80%/75% obtained in testing.

Amplification of TCR beta CDR3 regions was carried out from RNA transcripts. The first round of RT-PCR for the TCR CDR3 was performed with the HTBI primer set and the Qiagen OneStep RT-PCR kit. Libraries were constructed in a second round of multiplex PCR, after which size selection and purification were carried out. Libraries were sequenced paired-end with 100 bp reads on an Illumina HiSeq2000. The paper's processing steps were these. SOAPnuke was used to process the raw data, with reads discarded if the reads contained adapters or uncalled bases, had a mean Phred below 15, or lacked an exact constant-primer or identifier match. COPE v1.2.5 was used to merge high-quality paired reads, and clonotypes were defined as unique nucleotide sequences. MiTCR v1.1 was used to align clonotypes to the IMGT TRBV, TRBD and TRBJ reference segments. The analysis included only V-J combinations with a frequency above 0.0001, which together covered about 99% of the repertoires. A TCS score was defined as the ratio between F50 (clonal expansion) and ExV (chaos), using BLOSUM62-based TCRdist between CDR3 peptides within each V-J. Welch's t-statistics and random forest reduced around 550 V-J features to some 14, which were used in a naive Bayes classifier (R e1071). TCRdb reprocessing: public reads trimmed at Q25 with fastp, clones called with MiXCR, in-frame beta chains kept. For every CDR3 protein sequence, its rows merge into one entry that carries the most common genes and DNA. The V and J calls shown here were made by TCRdb, not taken from the authors' results. This sample comprises approximately 600,000 distinct CDR3 sequences, less than 25% of them detected only once. The ten largest clones add up to over 30% of the sample.

Moderately to severely active disease, a Clinical Activity Score of at least 3, a NOSPECS grade of at least 4, and a duration under 3 months were present in ophthalmopathy patients. Patients with uncontrolled infections, other autoimmune diseases, pregnancy or lactation were excluded. Diagnoses relied on clinical symptoms, serum thyroxine and TRAb, thyroid ultrasound and orbital computed tomography. PBMCs were separated from roughly 9.6 ml of fresh peripheral blood using Ficoll-Paque density gradient centrifugation. Total RNA was extracted with Trizol reagent, and quality was checked on an Agilent 2100 Bioanalyzer. The CDR3 covers 14 residues, taking in both the cysteine and the phenylalanine. CDR3 DNA only is kept here, 42 bases in frame from base 1. V is cut back by 3 bases and J by 2 bases, with 7 bases in the junction unmatched. The CDR1 and CDR2 encoded by the germline V gene (reference sequence) are DFQATT and SNEGSKA.

In regard to this clonotype: Its antigen remains undetermined. Per-nucleotide qualities are absent, and no much larger clonotype sits a single base away.

The receptor chain draws on TRBV20-1 and TRBJ2-7, and TRBD1 matches 7 of the central bases. This TCR was recovered from a man younger than 40 with Graves' ophthalmopathy. Material for sequencing was blood. This receptor has the CDR3 CSASLGQRPYEQYF. The DNA sequence is given as TGCAGTGCTAGTTTGGGACAGAGACCCTACGAGCAGTACTTC.